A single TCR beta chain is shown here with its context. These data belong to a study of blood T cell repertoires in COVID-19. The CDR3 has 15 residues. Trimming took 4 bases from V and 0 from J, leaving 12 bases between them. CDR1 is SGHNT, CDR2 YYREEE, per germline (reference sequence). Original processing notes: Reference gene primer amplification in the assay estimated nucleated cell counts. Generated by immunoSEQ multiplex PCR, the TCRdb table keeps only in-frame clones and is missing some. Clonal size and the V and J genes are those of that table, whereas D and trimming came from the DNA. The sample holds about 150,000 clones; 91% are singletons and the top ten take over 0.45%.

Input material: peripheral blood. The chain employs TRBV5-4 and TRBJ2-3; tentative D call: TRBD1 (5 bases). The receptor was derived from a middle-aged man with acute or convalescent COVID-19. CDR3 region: CASSLQGLSTDTQYF. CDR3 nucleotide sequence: TGTGCCAGCAGCCTCCAGGGTTTGAGCACAGATACGCAGTATTTT.